Each of the 28 T cell receptor beta chains below was sequenced from the same sample in a study of lymphopenia after photon versus proton radiotherapy. Using immunoSEQ multiplex PCR, the repertoire was profiled, and TCRdb retains in-frame clones only, with some absent. The repertoire holds tens of thousands of clones, less than 85% seen once, with 2.1% in the top ten. The source material was peripheral blood, sampled from a patient treated with proton-based radiotherapy. The source is a man in his sixties with pancreatic cancer.

In this sample, this clone turned up a few times. The J gene is TRBJ2-7, the V gene TRBV28; D remains unclear. This CDR3 region has 14 residues. With 5 bases removed from V and 5 bases from J, the gap between germline ends came to 16 bases. The germline V gene has CDR1 MDHEN and CDR2 SYDVKM. The CDR3 loop is CASSAFEAPNEQYF. In DNA form, the CDR3 reads TGTGCCAGCAGTGCCTTCGAGGCCCCTAACGAGCAGTACTTC.

The J gene is TRBJ1-6, the V gene TRBV15; D is perhaps TRBD1 (5 bases). CDR1 is LNHNV, CDR2 YYDKDF, per germline (reference sequence). The length of the CDR3 is 13 residues. The V end lost 5 bases, the J end lost 10 bases, and 12 bases lay between the germline ends. The CDR3 nucleotides read TGTGCCACCAGCCGACAGCTAAGCTCACCCCTCCACTTT. Translating gives CATSRQLSSPLHF.

The table lists this clone with a few counts. At the DNA level, this CDR3 is encoded by other sequences in the same sample as well. This chain connects TRBV19 to TRBJ1-1; 8 bases agree with TRBD1. The V gene end was trimmed by 7 bases and the J gene end by 1 base; junction bases not matched to a gene: 2. The CDR3 covers 13 residues. The germline CDR1 and CDR2 sequences are LNHDA and SQIVND (reference sequence). The CDR3 spells CASNRGRNTEAFF. CDR3 DNA: TGTGCCAGTAACAGGGGGAGGAACACTGAAGCTTTCTTT.

This chain links TRBV20-1 with TRBJ1-1; D remains unclear. Trimming removed 5 bases from V and 1 base from J, with 5 bases in between. The CDR3 runs 11 residues. Looked up from germline, CDR1 is DFQATT and CDR2 is SNEGSKA (reference sequence). CDR3 DNA sequence: TGCAGTGCTTTGAGGAACACTGAAGCTTTCTTT. It yields the protein CSALRNTEAFF.

This chain joins TRBV11-1 and TRBJ1-1; no definite D call. CDR3 length equals 13 residues. From germline, CDR1 is SGHAT and CDR2 FQDESV (reference sequence). V lost 2 bases and J lost 5, with 9 bases in between. Here the CDR3 reads CASSLQGWTEAFF. Here the CDR3 DNA reads TGTGCCAGCAGCTTACAAGGTTGGACTGAAGCTTTCTTT.

This clone has a handful of counts. The chain uses TRBV10-3 and TRBJ2-7; TRBD2 matches at 13 bases. V shed 3 bases, J shed 2 bases, and the junction held 7 bases outside the gene matches. From germline, CDR1 is ENHRY and CDR2 SYGVKD. The CDR3 covers 17 residues. The CDR3 reads CAISDRPTSGRAYEQYF. In DNA form, the CDR3 reads TGTGCCATCAGTGATCGCCCAACTAGCGGGAGGGCCTACGAGCAGTACTTC.

This rearrangement joins TRBV28 to TRBJ1-2; no reliable D call. Germline-derived CDR1 and CDR2 are MDHEN and SYDVKM. Trimming cost V 2 bases and J 4 bases, with 8 bases left between them. The CDR3 has 13 amino acids. The CDR3 loop is CASSLVAGYGYTF. The DNA of the CDR3 is TGTGCCAGCAGTTTAGTTGCGGGCTATGGCTACACCTTC.

V is TRBV28 and J is TRBJ1-2; D remains unclear. Germline V gives CDR1 MDHEN, CDR2 SYDVKM. V was trimmed by 5 bases and J by 8 bases, leaving 6 bases between them. The CDR3 runs 10 residues. The DNA for the CDR3 is TGTGCCAGCAGTCAAAGCGGCTACACCTTC. Amino acids: CASSQSGYTF.

The chain has TRBV19 and TRBJ2-1; 8 bases agree with TRBD2. J lost 7 bases, V lost 7 bases, and 12 bases had no gene match. This CDR3 is 15 amino acids long. CDR1 is LNHDA and CDR2 is SQIVND in the germline V gene (reference sequence). CDR3: CASKRAGGMGNEQFF. CDR3 nucleotides: TGTGCCAGTAAAAGGGCGGGAGGAATGGGGAATGAGCAGTTCTTC.

This chain links TRBV18 with TRBJ1-2; D remains ambiguous. Germline-derived CDR1 and CDR2 are KGHSH and LQKENI. V dropped 3 bases and J dropped 2 bases, with 7 bases sitting between them. This CDR3 has 13 residues. CDR3 coding DNA: TGTGCCAGCTCACCCCAGGACAACTATGGCTACACCTTC. It encodes CASSPQDNYGYTF.

The gene calls are TRBV28 and TRBJ1-4, with 7 positions matching TRBD1. The V and J ends lost 5 bases and 8 bases, in that order; junction bases with no gene match: 11. The CDR3 loop spans 15 amino acids. The germline gives CDR1 MDHEN, CDR2 SYDVKM. In DNA, the CDR3 is TGTGCCAGCAGTAAGCCGACAGGGAAATTGGAAAAACTGTTTTTT. It translates to CASSKPTGKLEKLFF.

This sequence joins TRBV11-2 and TRBJ2-2; D gene ambiguous. The length of the CDR3 is 14 residues. The V end lost 0 bases, the J end lost 8 bases, and 10 bases lay between the germline ends. CDR1 is SGHAT and CDR2 is FQNNGV in the germline V gene. This CDR3 is CASSLEATRGELFF. CDR3 in DNA: TGTGCCAGCAGCTTAGAGGCAACGAGAGGGGAGCTGTTTTTT.

This clone is a singleton in its sample. The chain combines TRBV28 with TRBJ1-2; D is possibly TRBD1 (5 bases). The V gene lost 2 bases and the J gene lost 1 base, with 5 bases spanning the gap. Germline lookup yields CDR1 MDHEN and CDR2 SYDVKM. The CDR3 spans 13 residues. The chain's CDR3 is CASSLQGNYGYTF. Here the CDR3 DNA reads TGTGCCAGCAGTTTACAGGGTAACTATGGCTACACCTTC.

V and J are TRBV6-1 and TRBJ2-4; D may be TRBD1 (6 bases). The germline gives CDR1 MNHNS, CDR2 SASEGT. CDR3 length equals 16 residues. Trimming left V 4 bases short and J 5 bases short, with 18 bases between. The CDR3 spells CASSAGNRVGENIQYF. The DNA for the CDR3 is TGTGCCAGCAGTGCAGGAAACAGGGTCGGAGAAAACATTCAGTACTTC.

This chain joins TRBV15 and TRBJ2-7; TRBD2 matches at 7 bases. The CDR3 runs to 14 residues. Germline trimming cut 5 bases from V and 4 bases from J; bases unmatched to any gene: 8. Germline V gene lookup returns CDR1 LNHNV and CDR2 YYDKDF (reference sequence). CDR3 protein: CATSPRGETYEQYF. The CDR3 nucleotides are TGTGCCACCAGCCCACGGGGGGAGACTTACGAGCAGTACTTC.

There are a few counts of this clone. The rearrangement joins TRBV4-2 to TRBJ2-1, with 9 bases that match TRBD2. The CDR3 has 14 residues. The germline CDR1 and CDR2 sequences are LGHNA and YNFKEQ. The V gene end was trimmed by 4 bases and the J gene end by 8 bases; junction bases not matched to a gene: 6. CDR3 amino acids: CASSRSGSGDEQFF. The CDR3 DNA reads TGTGCCAGCAGCCGTAGCGGGAGCGGGGATGAGCAGTTCTTC.

In DNA form, the CDR3 reads TGTGCCAGTACCGCCGGGACAGGGGTTATAGACTATGGCTACACCTTC. Its protein product is CASTAGTGVIDYGYTF. The chain combines TRBV19 with TRBJ1-2, with TRBD1 matching 10 bases. The CDR3 spans 16 residues. Germline assignment: CDR1 LNHDA and CDR2 SQIVND (reference sequence). V lost 7 bases and J lost 3; bases outside the gene matches: 11.

Worth noting for this clone: The same CDR3 also results from other DNA sequences found in this sample. V is TRBV7-2 and J is TRBJ2-1; D gene uncertain. The CDR3 has 15 amino acids. Per germline, CDR1 SGHTA and CDR2 FQGNSA. Trimming took off 1 base at V and 4 bases at J, with 11 bases between the two ends. The CDR3 DNA reads as TGTGCCAGCAGCTTAGGGGGATCCGGGTACAATGAGCAGTTCTTC. As protein: CASSLGGSGYNEQFF.

This chain joins TRBV4-2 and TRBJ1-5; D gene unclear. The V gene's germline CDR1 is LGHNA and CDR2 YNFKEQ. The CDR3 has 16 residues. Trimming removed 0 bases at V and 4 bases at J, with 13 bases between. This CDR3 reads CASSQDRVQFNQPQHF. CDR3 bases: TGTGCCAGCAGCCAAGATAGGGTCCAGTTTAATCAGCCCCAGCATTTT.

The rearrangement links TRBV10-1 to TRBJ2-7; D is undetermined. V shed 2 bases and J shed 6 bases, with 11 bases lying between them. The CDR3 runs to 13 residues. Germline CDR1 and CDR2: WNHNN and SYGVQD (reference sequence). CDR3 DNA: TGCGCCAGCAGTGAGAAGATCCTGCTCGAGCAGTACTTC. Its protein product is CASSEKILLEQYF.

In nucleotides, the CDR3 is TGTGCCAGCAGCCCGACAGGGTACAACACTGAAGCTTTCTTT. Its protein is CASSPTGYNTEAFF. The chain uses TRBV7-2 and TRBJ1-1; 7 bases fit TRBD1. The CDR3 runs to 14 residues. The V gene's germline CDR1 is SGHTA and CDR2 FQGNSA. V lost 5 bases, J lost 2 bases, and 5 bases stayed unmatched.

V and J are TRBV28 and TRBJ1-3; the D gene is possibly TRBD1 (5 bases). The CDR3 is 14 amino acids. Trimming took 3 bases from V and 4 from J, leaving 10 bases between them. Germline V gene sequence: CDR1 MDHEN, CDR2 SYDVKM. DNA for the CDR3: TGTGCCAGCAGTTTTAGGGGTTCAGGAAACACCATATATTTT. Translating gives CASSFRGSGNTIYF.

The gene calls are TRBV7-2 and TRBJ2-7, with 9 bases aligning to TRBD1. V lost 4 bases to trimming and J lost 4 bases; unmatched junction nucleotides: 8. Per germline, CDR1 SGHTA and CDR2 FQGNSA. CDR3 size: 15 residues. DNA for the CDR3: TGTGCCAGCAGCTGGAAACCGGGACAGGGATACGAGCAGTACTTC. It yields the protein CASSWKPGQGYEQYF.

This chain uses TRBV27 with TRBJ2-7; 14 bases are shared with TRBD2. The V and J ends lost 5 bases and 7 bases, in that order; junction bases with no gene match: 4. The germline gives CDR1 MNHEY, CDR2 SMNVEV (reference sequence). The CDR3 covers 14 residues. CDR3 DNA sequence: TGTGCCAGCAGTAGACTAGCGGGAGGGGGTGAGCAGTACTTC. The encoded protein is CASSRLAGGGEQYF.

The chain links TRBV28 to TRBJ1-2; 8 bases are shared with TRBD1. The CDR3 spans 15 residues. The V and J ends lost 4 bases and 0 bases, in that order; junction bases with no gene match: 4. CDR1 is MDHEN, CDR2 SYDVKM, per germline. DNA for the CDR3: TGTGCCAGCAGTTCCAGGGGACAGGCTAACTATGGCTACACCTTC. Encoded protein: CASSSRGQANYGYTF.

The rearrangement joins TRBV28 to TRBJ2-7; 8 bases are a match to TRBD1. Germline CDR1 reads MDHEN; CDR2 reads SYDVKM. V was clipped by 6 bases and J by 2 bases; unmatched bases: 3. The CDR3 runs to 13 residues. The CDR3 loop is CASRRTGTYEQYF. CDR3 in DNA: TGTGCCAGCAGACGGACAGGGACCTACGAGCAGTACTTC.

The chain uses TRBV7-2 and TRBJ1-2; D is perhaps TRBD1 (5 bases). V shed 4 bases and J shed 7 bases, with 16 bases lying between them. Per germline, CDR1 SGHTA and CDR2 FQGNSA. CDR3 length equals 14 residues. This CDR3 reads CASSSRRQGSGYTF. CDR3 DNA: TGTGCCAGCAGCTCCAGACGGCAGGGTTCTGGCTACACCTTC.

The chain uses TRBV2 and TRBJ2-3; D remains unclear. Germline V gene data show CDR1 as SNHLY and CDR2 as FYNNEI. Trimming pared 8 bases from V and 0 bases from J, leaving 9 bases between. CDR3 length: 13 amino acids. The CDR3 region has the DNA TGTGCCAGCCGTCCATTTAGCACAGATACGCAGTATTTT. It yields the protein CASRPFSTDTQYF.